The clone carrying this T cell receptor beta chain turned up a few times. Original analysis: Estimates of nucleated cell counts were drawn from the amplification of reference gene primers. The data were produced by immunoSEQ multiplex PCR, yet TCRdb's version contains in-frame clones alone and is incomplete. V, J and clone size derive from that table, while D and trimming were established from the DNA sequence. The repertoire has over 50,000 clones, 84% of them found once; the top ten carry 16%. This record belongs to a study of blood T cell repertoires in COVID-19. Whole-study context: Collection of acute and convalescent COVID-19 samples took place in the United States, Italy and Spain. PBMCs, B-cell-depleted T cells, or T cells provided the cDNA or gDNA that made up the material.

One Seattle source followed patients from active infection through their disease course. V was clipped by 1 base and J by 3 bases, with 14 bases between them. CDR3 length equals 15 residues. Germline assignment: CDR1 SGHRS and CDR2 YFSETQ. Sequenced sample: peripheral blood. This clonotype was sampled from a man aged 55 to 70 with COVID-19, enrolled during active disease. The V call is TRBV5-1, the J call TRBJ2-7; D is possibly TRBD1 (6 bases). The CDR3 region is CASSLTGLGYYEQYF. In DNA, the CDR3 is TGCGCCAGCAGCTTGACAGGGCTAGGCTACTACGAGCAGTACTTC.